The following is a T cell receptor (beta chain) sequence with its context. In this sample, this clonotype turned up many times. Its binding antigen is unknown. The junction and the germline gene differ at one end; a read error may be behind it. The germline V gene provides CDR1 SGHRS and CDR2 YFSETQ. From the cysteine through the phenylalanine, the CDR3 covers 15 amino acids. The only DNA kept is the CDR3, 45 bases in frame from the first base. The data stem from a study of post-analysis software for immune sequencing data (dated by TCRdb to 2015 to 2017). Looking at the study overall: Recorded disease courses included relapsing-remitting, secondary progressive and progressive-relapsing multiple sclerosis, with some patients lacking subtype annotation. Patient repertoires were compared against over ten previously published healthy control repertoires from donors aged 6 to 25 years. A subset of samples was prepared in parallel using single-end sample barcoding, then pooled and co-amplified after Illumina adapter ligation. The research as a whole found: The control group was slightly older than the multiple sclerosis patient group. Roughly 5 TRBV segments, including TRBV5-6, TRBV5-1 and TRBV20-1, were significantly more frequent in patients than controls. Significantly lower normalized Chao1 diversity was found in multiple sclerosis patients than in controls, suggesting substantial peripheral T-cell clonal expansion. Direct clustering with F measure revealed strong co-clustering of samples prepared in the same batch, which led to a batch-effect correction.

To demonstrate the VDJtools post-analysis software, TCR beta repertoires were profiled from the peripheral blood of about a dozen young patients with multiple sclerosis. The patients with multiple sclerosis were children and adolescents between about 6 and 17 years of age. Receptor amplification or capture employed PCR. Instrument on record: Illumina HiSeq 2500. To reduce PCR and sequencing biases, unique molecular identifiers were incorporated into the TCR beta cDNA libraries. Per 1 to 10 million input T cells, approximately 500,000 cDNA molecules were obtained, such that each molecule approximated one T cell. The same protocol used for the earlier healthy control dataset was applied to prepare and sequence the patient libraries. Samples belonging to the same batch were prepared together, multiplexed and sequenced on a shared HiSeq lane. In the original analysis: MIGEC was used to process the raw barcoded reads, and molecular identifier groups with only a single read were discarded before consensus assembly and CDR3 extraction. Clonotype tables were post-analysed with VDJtools, normalizing diversity by down-sampling all datasets to the smallest sample size. Repertoire overlap clustering matched CDR3 amino acid but not nucleotide sequences to correct batch-related cross-sample contamination. TCRdb passed the public sequencing reads through fastp at Q25 and MiXCR, retaining productive beta sequences. All rows with the same CDR3 protein become a single entry with the most common DNA and genes. What appears here as the V and J calls and clone size reflects TCRdb's work, not the paper's. Recorded for this sample are about 820,000 distinct CDR3 sequences; approximately 50% of them occurred a single time. The biggest ten clones account for 4% to 5.5% of the sample.

This receptor was obtained from a girl between 10 and 17 years old with multiple sclerosis. The specimen sequenced was blood. The sequence is built from TRBV5-1 and TRBJ2-1; 12 bases in the junction line up with TRBD2. The sequence in DNA is TGTGCCAGCTCACTAGCGGGGGGTACCTACAATGAGCAGTTCTTC. Its protein product is CASSLAGGTYNEQFF.